These 22 T cell receptor beta chains were sequenced from one sample in a study of blood T cells in healthy people across ages. Then a second PCR, running about 6 to 12 cycles, was carried out with a sample-barcoded 5' primer and a J-beta primer mix. TCRdb passed the 5' RACE reads through MiXCR, listing each CDR3 protein once. This table has just under 750,000 distinct CDR3 sequences, about 24% appearing once. The sample consisted of blood. The receptor source for this set is a man between 65 and 85 years old in good health.

The gene calls are TRBV10-2 and TRBJ1-1; D is undetermined. CDR3 length equals 15 residues. The germline CDR1 and CDR2 sequences are WSHSY and SAAADI. V lost 7 bases to trimming and J lost 1 base, with 16 bases between them. DNA of the CDR3: TGCGCCAGCACCGCCCGAGGTTGGGGGAACACTGAAGCTTTCTTT. It specifies CASTARGWGNTEAFF.

In this sample, this clonotype turned up a few times. The gene calls are TRBV9 and TRBJ2-3; D is unresolved. Germline-derived CDR1 and CDR2 are SGDLS and YYNGEE. V was shortened by 0 bases and J by 0 bases, with 8 bases between the two germline ends. The CDR3 has 15 residues. The CDR3 sequence is CASSVGGASTDTQYF. Written as DNA, the CDR3 is TGTGCCAGCAGCGTAGGAGGTGCTAGCACAGATACGCAGTATTTT.

The V gene is TRBV12-3 or TRBV12-4, the J gene TRBJ1-5; D gene uncertain. The CDR3 has 12 residues. Between the trimmed V and J ends, which lost 6 bases and 4 bases, there was a span of 7 bases. CDR3 protein: CASRGKNQPQHF. Here the CDR3 DNA reads TGTGCCAGCAGGGGGAAGAATCAGCCCCAGCATTTT.

This sequence joins TRBV12-3 or TRBV12-4 and TRBJ2-1; TRBD2 might be the D (6 bases). Trimming cost V 4 bases and J 7 bases, with 17 bases left between them. The CDR3 contains 15 residues. The DNA for the CDR3 is TGTGCCAGCAGTTCCCTGGGACGGGAGAAAAATGAGCAGTTCTTC. Translated: CASSSLGREKNEQFF.

The chain couples TRBV21-1 to TRBJ1-5. TRBV21-1 constitutes a pseudogene. The CDR3 is 18 residues long. The chain's CDR3 is CASSKAVFRPVRGQPQHF. CDR3 DNA: TGTGCCAGCAGCAAAGCGGTTTTCCGACCCGTTCGTGGTCAGCCCCAGCATTTT.

This clonotype was seen at least ten times. The chain joins TRBV28 to TRBJ2-1; 9 bases align to TRBD2. The CDR3 runs to 15 residues. CDR1 MDHEN and CDR2 SYDVKM come from the germline V gene. The ends lost 5 bases at V and 6 bases at J; junction bases unmatched: 8. CDR3 DNA sequence: TGTGCCAGCAGTCCCTACCTAGCGGGGCGCAATGAGCAGTTCTTC. Translating gives CASSPYLAGRNEQFF.

The chain uses TRBV20-1 and TRBJ1-2; D is unclear. This CDR3 has 15 residues. Germline V gives CDR1 DFQATT, CDR2 SNEGSKA (reference sequence). V was clipped by 0 bases and J by 6 bases, with 17 bases between them. The CDR3 spells CSARDNWKKENGYTF. The CDR3 bases are TGCAGTGCTAGAGATAATTGGAAAAAGGAGAATGGCTACACCTTC.

A few counts support this clonotype. The V gene is TRBV29-1, the J gene TRBJ2-1; D is ambiguous. The CDR3 runs 13 residues. The germline V gene has CDR1 SQVTM and CDR2 ANQGSEA. Trimming removed 4 bases from V and 9 bases from J, with 16 bases in between. The CDR3 DNA is TGCAGCGTTGTTCCCGGCTATTGGACTGAGCAGTTCTTC. This encodes CSVVPGYWTEQFF.

The chain carries TRBV7-8 and TRBJ2-3, with a possible D match to TRBD2 (6 bases). Trimming left V 1 base short and J 5 bases short, with 19 bases between. CDR3 size: 17 residues. CDR1 is SGHVS, CDR2 FQNEAQ, per germline. The CDR3 region has the DNA TGTGCCAGCAGCTTAGATAGTTCGGGAGTATGGAAAGATACGCAGTATTTT. Amino acids: CASSLDSSGVWKDTQYF.

This clonotype turned up a few times. The chain uses TRBV5-1 and TRBJ1-6; tentative D call: TRBD1 (6 bases). Germline CDR1 reads SGHRS; CDR2 reads YFSETQ. Deletions cut 5 bases from V and 3 bases from J, with 6 bases between. The CDR3 has 13 amino acids. As DNA, the CDR3 is TGCGCCAGCAGGACAGGCTATAATTCACCCCTCCACTTT. Translated: CASRTGYNSPLHF.

This chain connects TRBV18 to TRBJ2-5; 8 bases match TRBD1. Germline V gives CDR1 KGHSH, CDR2 LQKENI. V was clipped by 3 bases and J by 2 bases; unmatched bases: 5. CDR3 length: 15 residues. The CDR3 DNA sequence: TGTGCCAGCTCACCCGACAGGGGCGCACAAGAGACCCAGTACTTC. This codes for CASSPDRGAQETQYF. The full variable domain, completed using reference TRBV18 and TRBJ2-5, is NAGVMQNPRHLVRRRGQEARLRCSPMKGHSHVYWYRQLPEEGLKFMVYLQKENIIDESGMPKERFSAEFPKEGPSILRIQQVVRGDSAAYFCASSPDRGAQETQYFGPGTRLLVL.

The gene calls are TRBV20-1 and TRBJ2-5; 11 nucleotides agree with TRBD2. The CDR3 is made up of 16 amino acids. J gave up 10 bases and V 4 bases, and 17 bases lay outside the gene matches. Germline V lookup: CDR1 DFQATT, CDR2 SNEGSKA (reference sequence). CDR3 sequence: CSANRGTSGPMGIQYF. For the CDR3, the DNA is TGCAGTGCTAATAGGGGGACTAGCGGCCCAATGGGTATCCAGTACTTC.

The J gene is TRBJ1-1, the V gene TRBV7-8, with a weak D call TRBD1 (6 bases). Germline V gives CDR1 SGHVS, CDR2 FQNEAQ. V gave up 2 bases and J gave up 4 bases, with 11 bases separating them. CDR3 length: 14 residues. CDR3 sequence reads: CASSLILGATEAFF. The CDR3 DNA follows: TGTGCCAGCAGCTTAATCTTGGGGGCCACTGAAGCTTTCTTT.

This clonotype was seen more than once but under ten times. This sequence joins TRBV15 and TRBJ1-4, with a possible D match to TRBD1 (6 bases). V was shortened by 1 base and J by 2 bases, with 14 bases between the two germline ends. Germline V gene sequence: CDR1 LNHNV, CDR2 YYDKDF (reference sequence). The CDR3 runs to 17 residues. CDR3: CATSRGAGGATNEKLFF. The CDR3 DNA reads as TGTGCCACCAGCAGAGGGGCGGGGGGCGCGACTAATGAAAAACTGTTTTTT.

V gene TRBV6-6 combines with J gene TRBJ2-3; TRBD2 matches at 9 bases. This CDR3 has 15 amino acids. V gave up 6 bases and J gave up 2 bases; unmatched junction bases: 6. Germline V gives CDR1 MNHNY, CDR2 SVGAGI (reference sequence). CDR3 coding DNA: TGTGCCAGCAGGGGAACTAGCGGGCTCACAGATACGCAGTATTTT. Residues: CASRGTSGLTDTQYF.

The V and J genes are TRBV6-5 and TRBJ1-2; 9 bases are a match to TRBD1. The germline V gene encodes CDR1 MNHEY and CDR2 SVGAGI. This CDR3 is built from 14 residues. V gave up 4 bases and J gave up 4 bases; unmatched junction bases: 4. The CDR3 DNA is TGTGCCAGCAGTTCCGAGGACAGGGGCTATGGCTACACCTTC. This sequence encodes CASSSEDRGYGYTF.

Only a few counts were recorded for this clonotype. This chain connects TRBV5-6 to TRBJ2-4; 7 bases are shared with TRBD1. Germline V CDR1 and CDR2: SGHDT, YYEEEE. The ends lost 2 bases at V and 10 bases at J; junction bases unmatched: 15. The CDR3 totals 16 residues. CDR3 bases: TGTGCCAGCAGCTTTTGGGGCCGGACAGGCCAGTGGATTCAGTACTTC. Protein product: CASSFWGRTGQWIQYF.

This clonotype was seen just once. The V call is TRBV7-9, the J call TRBJ2-5, with 8 nucleotides matching TRBD1. Germline-derived CDR1 and CDR2 are SEHNR and FQNEAQ (reference sequence). The CDR3 sequence is 16 residues long. V dropped 6 bases and J dropped 1; count of bases not matched to a gene: 10. The CDR3 DNA sequence: TGTGCCAGCAGTATAGGACAGGGTGTGGGCCAAGAGACCCAGTACTTC. Translated, it gives CASSIGQGVGQETQYF.

The CDR3 loop is CASSTARGHLDEQFF. DNA of the CDR3: TGTGCCAGCAGTACCGCCCGGGGGCATCTCGATGAGCAGTTCTTC. This rearrangement joins TRBV12-3 or TRBV12-4 to TRBJ2-1; D is tentatively TRBD1 or TRBD2 (6 bases each). This CDR3 is 15 amino acids long. Between the trimmed V and J ends, which lost 5 bases and 8 bases, there was a span of 19 bases.

The rearrangement links TRBV7-9 to TRBJ1-2, with D uncertain. This CDR3 has 14 residues. V was cut by 1 base and J by 7 bases, with 13 bases left in between. Germline values: CDR1 SEHNR, CDR2 FQNEAQ (reference sequence). The CDR3 nucleotides read TGTGCCAGCAGCTTAGTGGCGATAAACGGTGGCTACACCTTC. Its protein product is CASSLVAINGGYTF.

The J gene is TRBJ2-5, the V gene TRBV5-1; tentatively, D is TRBD1 (5 bases). Trimming took off 0 bases at V and 4 bases at J, with 10 bases between the two ends. Germline assignment: CDR1 SGHRS and CDR2 YFSETQ. The CDR3 totals 14 residues. The DNA for the CDR3 is TGCGCCAGCAGCTTGGATACAGGTGGAGAGACCCAGTACTTC. This codes for CASSLDTGGETQYF.

This clonotype has at least ten counts. The chain links TRBV12-3 or TRBV12-4 to TRBJ2-5; unclear D gene. This CDR3 comprises 12 residues. Trimming cost V 3 bases and J 5 bases, with 7 bases left between them. CDR3 bases: TGTGCCAGCAGTTTGCGGATCGAGACCCAGTACTTC. This sequence encodes CASSLRIETQYF.